The rows below give T cell receptor beta chains drawn from one sample of a study of T cell responses to AZD1222 COVID-19 vaccine. Method: immunoSEQ multiplex PCR; TCRdb's copy keeps in-frame clones and lacks some. The data show under 200,000 clones, about 91% seen once. Source: peripheral blood, taken on day 0 of MenACWY control vaccination. The receptors come from an adult in good health. CDR3s include the opening cysteine and the closing phenylalanine or tryptophan. A D gene is named only where the DNA matches it firmly. Clone size appears in some rows only: once, few, many, or a class for an expanded clone.

TRBJ2-7 TRBV5-1 TRBD1 once TGCGCCAGCAGCTTGTGGGCCGGTGGACAGGGTCGCTCCTACGAGCAGTACTTC CASSLWAGGQGRSYEQYF
TRBJ1-2 TRBV29-1 NA NA TGCAGCGTTGAAGATCGCTATGGCTACACCTTC CSVEDRYGYTF
TRBJ2-7 TRBV28 TRBD1 NA TGTGCCAGCGCCCCCACCACAGGGGGGAGCTCCTACGAGCAGTACTTC CASAPTTGGSSYEQYF
TRBJ1-1 TRBV11-3 NA NA TGTGCCAGCAGCTTCTATCGGGGCAAGGACACTGAAGCTTTCTTT CASSFYRGKDTEAFF
TRBJ1-6 TRBV5-6 NA NA TGTGCCAGCAGCTTGGTGCCAGGGGAGGCTTCACCCCTCCACTTT CASSLVPGEASPLHF
TRBJ2-7 TRBV23-1 NA NA TGCGCCAGCAGTCAGCGGCAGTACTCCTACGAGCAGTACTTC CASSQRQYSYEQYF
TRBJ1-3 TRBV19 TRBD1 NA TGTGCCAGTAGTATGGGACAGCCAACAAAGAGGAACACCATATATTTT CASSMGQPTKRNTIYF
TRBJ1-2 TRBV19 TRBD1 NA TGTGCCAGTAGTATATCCAGACAGGGAGGCTATGGCTACACCTTC CASSISRQGGYGYTF
TRBJ1-6 TRBV19 TRBD1 NA TGTGCCAGTAGTATTCAAACAGGGGCAACTAATTCACCCCTCCACTTT CASSIQTGATNSPLHF
TRBJ2-3 TRBV21-1 NA NA TGTGCCAGCACCCGCAAGCCCGGGATTCTATTCACAGATACGCAGTATTTT CASTRKPGILFTDTQYF
TRBJ1-1 TRBV9 NA NA TGTGCCAGCAGCGTAATGGCAGGGCTGAACACTGAAGCTTTCTTT CASSVMAGLNTEAFF
TRBJ1-1 TRBV6-4 NA few TGTGCCAGTTCACGAGGGGGAAACACTGAAGCTTTCTTT CASSRGGNTEAFF
TRBJ2-7 TRBV4-2 TRBD1 NA TGTGCCAGCAGCCAAGGAGACCCGGGACAGGGGATATACGAGCAGTACTTC CASSQGDPGQGIYEQYF
TRBJ1-3 TRBV19 NA NA TGTGCCAGTAGTGTCCGTAGAAGCTCTGGAAACACCATATATTTT CASSVRRSSGNTIYF
TRBJ1-5 TRBV7-8 NA NA TGTGCCAGCAGCCGGTTAAGGACAGTGAGCAATCAGCCCCAGCATTTT CASSRLRTVSNQPQHF
TRBJ2-1 TRBV28 NA NA TGTGCCAGCAGTTCAGTTCGGGGAGAGCAGTTCTTC CASSSVRGEQFF
TRBJ1-5 TRBV6-2/TRBV6-3 TRBD1 NA TGTGCCAGCAGTCTTAGACAGGGCGGTCAGCCCCAGCATTTT CASSLRQGGQPQHF
TRBJ1-5 TRBV28 NA NA TGTGCCAGCAGTCCCACGACAGGCAATCAGCCCCAGCATTTT CASSPTTGNQPQHF
TRBJ2-7 TRBV27 TRBD2 NA TGTGCCAGCAGTGAAGCGGGAGTCATCTACGAGCAGTACTTC CASSEAGVIYEQYF
TRBJ2-7 TRBV24-1 TRBD2 NA TGTGCCACCAGTGATCGAGGACTAGCGGCTTACGAGCAGTACTTC CATSDRGLAAYEQYF
TRBJ1-1 TRBV12-3/TRBV12-4 NA NA TGTGCCAGCAGCCGATGGGGAGGTGAAGCTTTCTTT CASSRWGGEAFF
TRBJ1-2 TRBV30 NA NA TGTGCCTGGAGGACCCCAGGGCCGGGTGGCTACACCTTC CAWRTPGPGGYTF
TRBJ1-4 TRBV7-8 NA NA TGTGCCAGCAGCTTAGCAGGGATTGGGACTAATGAAAAACTGTTTTTT CASSLAGIGTNEKLFF
TRBJ1-2 TRBV7-2 TRBD1 NA TGTGCCAGCAGCTTAGGATTGACAGGGTCGCGGGGCTACACCTTC CASSLGLTGSRGYTF
TRBJ1-4 TRBV3-1/TRBV3-2 TRBD1 NA TGTGCCAGCAGCCACGCGGGACAGCCTAATGAAAAACTGTTTTTT CASSHAGQPNEKLFF
TRBJ2-2 TRBV19 TRBD2 NA TGTGCCAGTAGTATTACGGGACTAGGATCCGGGGAGCTGTTTTTT CASSITGLGSGELFF
TRBJ1-1 TRBV2 TRBD1 NA TGTGCCAGCAGTCTGGACAGGCAAGCTTTCTTT CASSLDRQAFF
TRBJ2-1 TRBV7-9 NA NA TGTGCCAGCAGCCCACCAGGGGTAAACTACAATGAGCAGTTCTTC CASSPPGVNYNEQFF
TRBJ1-1 TRBV25-1 NA NA TGTGCCAACAGACCCATCGGCCACGGTGAAGCTTTCTTT CANRPIGHGEAFF
TRBJ1-1 TRBV24-1 NA NA TGTGCCACCAGGCCCCATCAAGGGACGGGAGAAAACACTGAAGCTTTCTTT CATRPHQGTGENTEAFF
TRBJ1-1 TRBV7-8 TRBD1 NA TGTGCCAGCAGCTTAGTGGGACAGGGGAACACTGAAGCTTTCTTT CASSLVGQGNTEAFF
TRBJ1-2 TRBV27 TRBD1 NA TGTGCCAGCAGTTCACAGGGACAGCCGTGGGGCTACACCTTC CASSSQGQPWGYTF
TRBJ2-2 TRBV7-7 TRBD2 NA TGTGCCAGCAGCACGCCGCGGGGGGCGAACACCGGGGAGCTGTTTTTT CASSTPRGANTGELFF
TRBJ1-1 TRBV5-1 TRBD1 NA TGCGCCAGCAGCTTGGCGCCGGACAGGGACACTGAAGCTTTCTTT CASSLAPDRDTEAFF
TRBJ1-2 TRBV9 NA NA TGTGCCAGCAGCGCCCGGACAGAGTATGGCTACACCTTC CASSARTEYGYTF
TRBJ2-3 TRBV30 NA NA TGTGCCTGGATGCAGGCGGGGACAGATACGCAGTATTTT CAWMQAGTDTQYF
TRBJ2-3 TRBV5-5 NA NA TGTGCCAGCAGCTTGGAATCCAGATTCACAGATACGCAGTATTTT CASSLESRFTDTQYF
TRBJ1-2 TRBV6-5 NA NA TGTGCCAGCAGGGTGATAAGGGGAACCGCCTATGGCTACACCTTC CASRVIRGTAYGYTF
TRBJ1-1 TRBV9 NA NA TGTGCCAGCAGCGTCAAATGGGACACTGAAGCTTTCTTT CASSVKWDTEAFF
TRBJ1-1 TRBV12-3/TRBV12-4 NA once TGTGCCAGCAGCGGACCGTTGGGGACTGAAGCTTTCTTT CASSGPLGTEAFF
TRBJ2-7 TRBV3-1/TRBV3-2 NA NA TGTGCCAGCAGCCGGCAGGCGAACACCGAGCAGTACTTC CASSRQANTEQYF
TRBJ2-1 TRBV2 NA once TGTGCCAGCAGGTTACTAGATTTCAATGAGCAGTTCTTC CASRLLDFNEQFF
TRBJ2-7 TRBV6-5 TRBD1 NA TGTGCCACGTGGGACAGCAACTCCTACGAGCAGTACTTC CATWDSNSYEQYF